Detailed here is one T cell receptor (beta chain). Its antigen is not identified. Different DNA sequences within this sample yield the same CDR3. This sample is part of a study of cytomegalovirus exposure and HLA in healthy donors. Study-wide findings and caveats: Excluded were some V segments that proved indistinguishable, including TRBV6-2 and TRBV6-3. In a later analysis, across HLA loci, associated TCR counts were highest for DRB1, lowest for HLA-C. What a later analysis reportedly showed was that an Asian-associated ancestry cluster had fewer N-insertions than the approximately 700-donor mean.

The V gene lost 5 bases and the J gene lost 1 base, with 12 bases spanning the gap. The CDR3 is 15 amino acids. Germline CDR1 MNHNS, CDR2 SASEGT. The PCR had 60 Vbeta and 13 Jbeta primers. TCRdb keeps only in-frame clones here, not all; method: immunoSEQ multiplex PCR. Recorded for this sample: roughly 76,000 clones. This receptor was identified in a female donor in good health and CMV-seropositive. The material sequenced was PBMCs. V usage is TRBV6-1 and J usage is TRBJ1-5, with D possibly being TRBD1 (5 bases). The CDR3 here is CASSTLGGSNQPQHF. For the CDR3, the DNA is TGTGCCAGCAGTACATTGGGGGGGAGCAATCAGCCCCAGCATTTT.